One and the same sample provided the 8 T cell receptor beta chains below, sequenced in a study of T cell changes during pregnancy in multiple sclerosis. The data were produced by immunoSEQ multiplex PCR, yet TCRdb's version contains in-frame clones alone and is incomplete. The sample has more than 65,000 clones; roughly nine tenths are singletons. This specimen consisted of peripheral blood, obtained after pregnancy. These receptors all come from a female donor in good health, enrolled as a control in a pregnancy study.

This sequence joins TRBV9 and TRBJ2-3; 9 bases fit TRBD2. Germline V gene sequence: CDR1 SGDLS, CDR2 YYNGEE. The CDR3 sequence is 17 residues long. After removal of 4 bases from V and 5 bases from J, the junction contained 14 bases not matched to a gene. The CDR3 DNA sequence: TGTGCCAGCAGCCTTAGGGGCGGGGGGGCTCTTGGAGATACGCAGTATTTT. As protein: CASSLRGGGALGDTQYF.

This chain uses TRBV18 with TRBJ1-1; unclear D gene. The V end was cut by 2 bases, the J end by 6 bases, with 10 bases between. Per the germline V gene, CDR1 is KGHSH and CDR2 is LQKENI. CDR3 length equals 13 residues. CDR3 bases: TGTGCCAGCTCACCATTGGCCTCGCCTGAAGCTTTCTTT. This encodes CASSPLASPEAFF.

The sample holds one count of this clone. The gene calls are TRBV7-9 and TRBJ2-7, with TRBD2 identical over 7 bases. In germline, CDR1 is SEHNR, CDR2 FQNEAQ (reference sequence). The CDR3 length is 16 residues. Trimming at V came to 1 base and at J to 9 bases, leaving 15 bases not matched to a gene. CDR3 coding DNA: TGTGCCAGCAGCTTAGGGACCGGGACTACCTACGACGGGCAGTACTTC. Translating gives CASSLGTGTTYDGQYF.

V usage is TRBV5-4 and J usage is TRBJ2-5; 14 bases line up with TRBD2. The ends lost 3 bases at V and 4 bases at J; junction bases unmatched: 5. The CDR3 has 16 amino acids. Germline V gene data show CDR1 as SGHNT and CDR2 as YYREEE (reference sequence). The CDR3 spells CASSSRLAGGRETQYF. The CDR3 DNA sequence: TGTGCCAGCAGCTCGAGACTAGCGGGGGGGCGAGAGACCCAGTACTTC.

This clone was detected only once. V usage is TRBV2 and J usage is TRBJ2-7; perhaps TRBD1 as D (6 bases). The CDR3 extends over 18 amino acids. The germline V gene has CDR1 SNHLY and CDR2 FYNNEI. V was cut by 3 bases and J by 1 base, with 22 bases left in between. The CDR3 bases are TGTGCCAGCAGTGACGAGGGGTACCGTACAGGGCCGTCCTACGAGCAGTACTTC. Protein sequence: CASSDEGYRTGPSYEQYF.

This chain connects TRBV2 to TRBJ2-7; 9 bases line up with TRBD2. CDR1 and CDR2 from the germline V gene are SNHLY and FYNNEI. The CDR3 is made up of 14 amino acids. Unmatched junction bases numbered 8, after V lost 7 bases and J lost 4 bases. The CDR3 region is CASNPGLAQYEQYF. As DNA, the CDR3 is TGTGCCAGCAATCCGGGACTAGCCCAGTACGAGCAGTACTTC.

This clone was found once. The chain has TRBV30 and TRBJ2-5, with 10 bases matching TRBD2. CDR1 is GTSNPN, CDR2 SVGIG, per germline (reference sequence). J gave up 2 bases and V 7 bases, and 7 bases lay outside the gene matches. This CDR3 spans 14 amino acids. CDR3 bases: TGTGCCTTGAGACTAGCGGGTAAACAAGAGACCCAGTACTTC. The encoded protein is CALRLAGKQETQYF.

This clone turned up a few times. The J gene is TRBJ1-1, the V gene TRBV19; D gene unclear. V shed 3 bases and J shed 1 base, with 12 bases lying between them. The CDR3 totals 15 residues. Per the germline V gene, CDR1 is LNHDA and CDR2 is SQIVND (reference sequence). The CDR3 here is CASSMQVIPNTEAFF. Written as DNA, the CDR3 is TGTGCCAGTAGTATGCAGGTCATACCGAACACTGAAGCTTTCTTT. Variable domain in full (rest from reference TRBV19 and TRBJ1-1): DGGITQSPKYLFRKEGQNVTLSCEQNLNHDAMYWYRQDPGQGLRLIYYSQIVNDFQKGDIAEGYSVSREKKESFPLTVTSAQKNPTAFYLCASSMQVIPNTEAFFGQGTRLTVV.